This TCR beta chain appears in the sequencing data of a study of blood T cell repertoires in COVID-19. Study-wide background: Specimens from acute and convalescent COVID-19 originated in the United States, Italy and Spain. Nucleic acid was either cDNA or gDNA, and it came from T cells, B-cell-depleted T cells, or PBMCs.

In the original processing: How many nucleated cells were present was estimated from reference gene primer amplification. The protocol was immunoSEQ multiplex PCR, while the TCRdb copy is restricted to in-frame clones and leaves out a portion. That table gives V, J and clone size, and the DNA gave D and trimming. The sample has approximately 160,000 clones; roughly four fifths are singletons. This clone appeared a few times. The receptor's source is a man in his 60s with active or convalescent COVID-19. The source material was peripheral blood.

The CDR3 DNA follows: TGTGCCAGCAGCGTAGAAGCTAGCGTGAACACCGGGGAGCTGTTTTTT. This codes for CASSVEASVNTGELFF. The V call is TRBV9, the J call TRBJ2-2, with a tentative D call TRBD2 (6 bases). Germline V gene data show CDR1 as SGDLS and CDR2 as YYNGEE. V lost 0 bases and J 1 base, leaving 10 bases between the germline ends. CDR3 length equals 16 residues.